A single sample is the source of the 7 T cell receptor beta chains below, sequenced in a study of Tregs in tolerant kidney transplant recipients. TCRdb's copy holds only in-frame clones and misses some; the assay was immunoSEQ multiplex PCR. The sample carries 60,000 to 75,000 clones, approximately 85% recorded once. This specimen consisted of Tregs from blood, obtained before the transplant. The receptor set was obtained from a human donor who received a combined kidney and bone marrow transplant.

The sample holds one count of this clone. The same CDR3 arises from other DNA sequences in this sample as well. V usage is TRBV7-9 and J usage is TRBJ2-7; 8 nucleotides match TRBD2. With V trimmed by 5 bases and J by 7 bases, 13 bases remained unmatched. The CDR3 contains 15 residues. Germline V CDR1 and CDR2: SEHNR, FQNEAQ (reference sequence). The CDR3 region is CASSRWPGGAGEQYF. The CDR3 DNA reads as TGTGCCAGCAGCCGATGGCCCGGGGGGGCGGGGGAGCAGTACTTC. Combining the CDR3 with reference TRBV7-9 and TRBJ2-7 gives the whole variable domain DTGVSQNPRHKITKRGQNVTFRCDPISEHNRLYWYRQTLGQGPEFLTYFQNEAQLEKSRLLSDRFSAERPKGSFSTLEIQRTEQGDSAMYLCASSRWPGGAGEQYFGPGTRLTVT.

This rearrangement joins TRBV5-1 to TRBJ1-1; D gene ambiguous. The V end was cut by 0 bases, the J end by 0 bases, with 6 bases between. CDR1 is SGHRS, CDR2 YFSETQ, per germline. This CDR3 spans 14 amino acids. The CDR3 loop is CASSLGHMNTEAFF. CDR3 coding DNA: TGCGCCAGCAGCTTGGGGCACATGAACACTGAAGCTTTCTTT.

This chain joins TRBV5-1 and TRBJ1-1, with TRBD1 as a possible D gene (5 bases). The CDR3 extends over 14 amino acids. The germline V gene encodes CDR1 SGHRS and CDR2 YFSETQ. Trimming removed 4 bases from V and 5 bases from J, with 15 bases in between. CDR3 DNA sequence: TGCGCCAGCAGCGCCCGGGGGGTTGGAACTGAAGCTTTCTTT. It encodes CASSARGVGTEAFF.

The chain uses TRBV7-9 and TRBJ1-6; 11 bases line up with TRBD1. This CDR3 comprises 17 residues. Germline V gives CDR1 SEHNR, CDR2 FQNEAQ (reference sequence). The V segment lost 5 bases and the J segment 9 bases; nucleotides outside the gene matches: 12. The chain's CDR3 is CASSRGQGAPGGSPLHF. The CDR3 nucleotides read TGTGCCAGCAGCCGCGGACAGGGGGCGCCGGGAGGTTCACCCCTCCACTTT.

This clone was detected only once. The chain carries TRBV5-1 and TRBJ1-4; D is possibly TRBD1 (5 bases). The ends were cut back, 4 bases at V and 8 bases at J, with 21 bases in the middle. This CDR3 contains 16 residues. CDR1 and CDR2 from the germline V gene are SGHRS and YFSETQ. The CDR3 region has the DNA TGCGCCAGCAGCCCCGGTGTGAGGGGTATAAGGGAAAAACTGTTTTTT. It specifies CASSPGVRGIREKLFF.

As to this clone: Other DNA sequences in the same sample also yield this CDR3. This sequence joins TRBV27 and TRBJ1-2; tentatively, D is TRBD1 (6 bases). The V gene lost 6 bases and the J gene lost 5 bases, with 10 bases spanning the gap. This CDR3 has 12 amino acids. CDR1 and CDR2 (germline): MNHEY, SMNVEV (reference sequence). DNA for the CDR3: TGTGCCAGCAGCCAACAGGGTTATGGCTACACCTTC. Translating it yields CASSQQGYGYTF.

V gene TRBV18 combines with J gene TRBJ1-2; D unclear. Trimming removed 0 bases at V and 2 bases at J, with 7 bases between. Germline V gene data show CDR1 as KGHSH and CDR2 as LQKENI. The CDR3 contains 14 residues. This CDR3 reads CASSPPARNYGYTF. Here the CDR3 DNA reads TGTGCCAGCTCACCACCGGCCAGAAACTATGGCTACACCTTC.